This is a list of T cell receptor beta chains from one sample in a study of identical twins. TCRdb redid the calling of the 5' RACE reads with MiXCR, one entry per CDR3 protein. The table includes around 280,000 distinct CDR3 sequences, about 8% detected once. The sample also formed part of further work on yellow fever vaccine responses in identical twins.

Input material: memory (CD45RO+) T cells sorted from blood. The receptors here all came from a woman younger than 35 in good health. Both conserved end residues are part of each CDR3. Each record gives: J gene, V gene, CDR3 protein.

TRBJ2-5,TRBV15,CATSKLHETQYF
TRBJ2-1,TRBV5-6,CASSFGELDEQFF
TRBJ1-2,TRBV7-6,CASSLGQGAGYTF
TRBJ2-3,TRBV5-1,CASSSQIAGNGADTQYF
TRBJ2-1,TRBV3-1,CATSYGWGGSSYNEQFF
TRBJ2-3,TRBV24-1,CATSDPRQGELDTQYF
TRBJ1-1,TRBV6-1,CASNKLGQSEAFF
TRBJ2-7,TRBV12-5,CASGLVAGSSYEQYF
TRBJ2-5,TRBV4-1,CASSQAAERQETQYF
TRBJ2-5,TRBV9,CASSPRGGQETQYF
TRBJ1-5,TRBV12-3/TRBV12-4,CASSLSGNQPQHF
TRBJ2-5,TRBV11-2,CASTSWTSGGQETQYF
TRBJ2-3,TRBV5-1,CASSLGPTDTQYF
TRBJ2-1,TRBV5-1,CASSWDASPYNEQFF
TRBJ2-6,TRBV27,CASSYQSGANSGANVLTF
TRBJ2-3,TRBV27,CASNALAGASDTQYF
TRBJ2-1,TRBV6-1,CASRHQSGGSYNEQFF
TRBJ1-6,TRBV27,CASRRIGDFKTLHF
TRBJ2-1,TRBV9,CASSVATGTSSNEQFF
TRBJ2-1,TRBV12-3/TRBV12-4,CASSLDGTSGRAHEQFF
TRBJ2-7,TRBV7-9,CASRREGNEQYF
TRBJ2-7,TRBV20-1,CSTTGTGDYEQYF
TRBJ1-2,TRBV3-1,CASSHTGGLDHGYTF
TRBJ2-6,TRBV20-1,CSASHSGANVLTF
TRBJ2-7,TRBV20-1,CSARLAGLYEQYF
TRBJ2-6,TRBV12-3/TRBV12-4,CARSPTVAGPSGANVLTF
TRBJ2-5,TRBV5-1,CASSRSSSGPGATQYF
TRBJ1-1,TRBV7-2,CASSPNGGDTEAFF
TRBJ2-3,TRBV11-2,CASSLGYFIDTQYF
TRBJ1-5,TRBV19,CASSGLGQDYSNQPQHF
TRBJ2-7,TRBV6-1,CASSRSFGDYEQYF
TRBJ1-5,TRBV3-1,CASSGGSSSQPQHF
TRBJ1-1,TRBV20-1,CSARPGNTEAFF
TRBJ2-3,TRBV25-1,CASSGIAGAGTDTQYF
TRBJ2-3,TRBV3-1,CASSRGSFTDTQYF
TRBJ2-1,TRBV9,CASSVFPGSYNEQFF
TRBJ2-1,TRBV6-4,CASSDSNSAAGEQFF
TRBJ1-6,TRBV2,CASSELSSYNSPLHF
TRBJ1-1,TRBV3-1,CASSRTGAATEAFF
TRBJ2-2,TRBV3-1,CASSRVGTNTGELFF
TRBJ2-5,TRBV7-9,CASSLVPSGDQETQYF
TRBJ1-5,TRBV20-1,CSASDYIQGDQPQHF
TRBJ1-3,TRBV6-5,CASQLSAGAKGNTIYF
TRBJ1-3,TRBV9,CASGLHVSGNTIYF
TRBJ2-2,TRBV9,CASSVELAGVANTGELFF
TRBJ2-2,TRBV6-4,CASSDSTQGAGELFF
TRBJ1-5,TRBV19,CASSSSGPQHF
TRBJ2-7,TRBV11-3,CASSGGYEQYF
TRBJ1-2,TRBV6-1,CASSERGTGGSYGYTF
TRBJ2-1,TRBV14,CASSQAPGMNNEQFF
TRBJ2-1,TRBV2,CASSGRTFSGSLDEQFF
TRBJ2-2,TRBV6-2/TRBV6-3,CASKDTGELFF
TRBJ2-7,TRBV21-1,CASTTREYAGRMGYEQYF
TRBJ1-5,TRBV6-1,CASSIKGDQPQHF
TRBJ1-5,TRBV4-2,CASSQDSQGRQPQHF
TRBJ1-2,TRBV29-1,CSVEWDRVYGYTF
TRBJ1-1,TRBV6-1,CASKRGMWEMNTEAFF
TRBJ2-3,TRBV5-6,CASSFPTSGDTDTQYF
TRBJ2-1,TRBV9,CASSLGAGEFF
TRBJ2-3,TRBV28,CASSFWGATQYF